The 14 T cell receptor beta chains below all came from one sample that was sequenced in a study of regulatory dendritic cells for organ transplantation. Their antigens are not known. Produced via immunoSEQ multiplex PCR; TCRdb's table is partial and in-frame only. The top ten clones hold approximately 2.5% of a sample with roughly 9,300 clones, 80% of them seen once. Sorted T cells were CFSE-labeled and cultured approximately five days with allogeneic regulatory or mature dendritic cells at 1:10. The specimen was memory CD4+ T cells from blood cultured with dendritic cells. Subset specified: CD45RO+ memory T cells. The receptors derive from a human donor in good health.

The genes are TRBV30 and TRBJ2-7; 8 bases align to TRBD1. Trimming cost V 0 bases and J 4 bases; bases outside gene matches: 8. Per the germline V gene, CDR1 is GTSNPN and CDR2 is SVGIG (reference sequence). The CDR3 is 15 amino acids. The CDR3 DNA follows: TGTGCCTGGAGTGTAGGACAGGGAATGCCTTACGAGCAGTACTTC. Its translation: CAWSVGQGMPYEQYF.

This clone showed up just once. V and J are TRBV5-5 and TRBJ1-2; D is ambiguous. V was clipped by 2 bases and J by 1 base, with 9 bases between them. The CDR3 length is 14 residues. CDR1 and CDR2 from the germline V gene are SGHKS and YYEKEE (reference sequence). CDR3: CASSFLPFNYGYTF. CDR3 DNA: TGTGCCAGCAGCTTTTTGCCGTTTAACTATGGCTACACCTTC.

The J gene is TRBJ2-7, the V gene TRBV7-2; 9 nucleotides agree with TRBD1. The V gene's germline CDR1 is SGHTA and CDR2 FQGNSA. The CDR3 totals 14 residues. V lost 1 base and J lost 4; bases outside the gene matches: 2. As DNA, the CDR3 is TGTGCCAGCAGCTTAGTGGGGACAGGGTACGAGCAGTACTTC. It translates to CASSLVGTGYEQYF.

The V and J genes are TRBV29-1 and TRBJ1-2, with D tentatively TRBD1 (5 bases). CDR1 is SQVTM and CDR2 is ANQGSEA in the germline V gene. This CDR3 comprises 14 residues. V gave up 7 bases and J gave up 0 bases, with 15 bases separating them. The CDR3 here is CSGWGDGANYGYTF. CDR3 nucleotides: TGCAGCGGATGGGGGGACGGGGCTAACTATGGCTACACCTTC.

The chain recombines TRBV4-1 with TRBJ1-2; weak D call: TRBD1 (6 bases). The CDR3 is 17 amino acids. Germline CDR1 and CDR2: MGHRA and YSYEKL. V was shortened by 3 bases and J by 3 bases, with 20 bases between the two germline ends. The CDR3 sequence is CASSQRTGQYGDYGYTF. CDR3 sequence (DNA): TGCGCCAGCAGCCAGAGGACCGGACAGTACGGAGACTATGGCTACACCTTC.

The genes are TRBV7-8 and TRBJ2-7, with 12 bases that match TRBD2. This CDR3 comprises 15 residues. With 5 bases clipped from V and 8 bases from J, the junction kept 10 bases outside the gene matches. In germline, CDR1 is SGHVS, CDR2 FQNEAQ. CDR3 residues: CASSPSGGASSQQYF. CDR3 bases: TGTGCCAGCAGCCCTAGCGGGGGGGCAAGTTCGCAGCAGTACTTC.

This chain joins TRBV6-1 and TRBJ1-2, with D possibly TRBD1 on 5 matching bases. Germline V CDR1 and CDR2: MNHNS, SASEGT. V shed 0 bases and J shed 6 bases, with 14 bases lying between them. This CDR3 has 15 residues. CDR3 nucleotides: TGTGCCAGCAGTGAAGCGTTCGTGTCGGGGCATGGCTACACCTTC. It yields the protein CASSEAFVSGHGYTF.

The J gene is TRBJ2-3, the V gene TRBV5-4; 8 nucleotides agree with TRBD2. Trimming took 2 bases from V and 1 from J; bases not matched to a gene: 0. The germline CDR1 and CDR2 sequences are SGHNT and YYREEE (reference sequence). The CDR3 contains 14 residues. In DNA, the CDR3 is TGTGCCAGCAGCTTACTAGCGGGCACAGATACGCAGTATTTT. This codes for CASSLLAGTDTQYF.

As regards this clone: An end of the junction does not agree with germline; a read error may underlie this. The J gene is TRBJ1-2, the V gene TRBV18; D not certain. The CDR3 sequence is 15 residues long. Germline values: CDR1 KGHSH, CDR2 LQKENI. For the CDR3, the DNA is TGTGCCGGCTCAAGAGGACTGACCTTAAGCTATGGCTACACCTTC. Its protein is CAGSRGLTLSYGYTF.

This clone showed up just a few times. This chain joins TRBV9 and TRBJ1-1; no reliable D call. CDR3 length equals 13 residues. Germline loops: CDR1 SGDLS, CDR2 YYNGEE. Trimming took off 0 bases at V and 6 bases at J, with 9 bases between the two ends. Here the CDR3 DNA reads TGTGCCAGCAGCGTAGAGGCGGGAGCTGAAGCTTTCTTT. Translated, it gives CASSVEAGAEAFF.

Here the CDR3 reads CASSTGQGNSPLHF. The CDR3 coding sequence is TGTGCCAGCAGTACTGGACAGGGAAATTCACCCCTCCACTTT. V gene TRBV28 combines with J gene TRBJ1-6, with 8 bases aligning to TRBD1. Germline lookup yields CDR1 MDHEN and CDR2 SYDVKM. The trim removed 5 bases at V and 7 bases at J, leaving 4 bases unmatched. The CDR3 consists of 14 residues.

As DNA, the CDR3 is TGCGCCAGCAGCCCGGACGGGCAGCCCAATCAGCCCCAGCATTTT. As protein: CASSPDGQPNQPQHF. This sequence joins TRBV5-1 and TRBJ1-5; D is uncertain. CDR3 size: 15 residues. The V gene's germline CDR1 is SGHRS and CDR2 YFSETQ. V was shortened by 4 bases and J by 3 bases, with 14 bases between the two germline ends.

The chain couples TRBV7-3 to TRBJ2-1; D not resolved. With 2 bases removed from V and 8 bases from J, the gap between germline ends came to 16 bases. The germline CDR1 and CDR2 sequences are SGHTA and FQGTGA. The CDR3 length is 15 residues. CDR3 amino acids: CASSLLRTSKDEQFF. The CDR3 DNA sequence: TGTGCCAGCAGCTTACTACGGACGAGTAAGGATGAGCAGTTCTTC.

The chain is built from TRBV30 and TRBJ1-1, with D tentatively TRBD1 (5 bases). This CDR3 comprises 13 residues. Germline CDR1 reads GTSNPN; CDR2 reads SVGIG (reference sequence). Trimming took 3 bases from V and 5 from J, leaving 13 bases between them. The CDR3 DNA reads as TGTGCCTGGAGGCCCACAGGATCGACTGAAGCTTTCTTT. It yields the protein CAWRPTGSTEAFF.